This T cell receptor (beta chain) is from a study of long-term antiretroviral therapy in people with HIV. The study, taken as a whole, reports: Older ART regimens were possibly in use when the blood was collected between about 2004 and 2018. In HIV, the repertoires covered a tighter span of CDR3 lengths than in controls. Clonotypes expanded prior to ART showed repertoire dominance at all sampled time points.

Treatment locations for all participants with HIV were in the United States. Trimming removed 1 base from V and 0 bases from J, with 13 bases in between. Germline V gene data show CDR1 as SEHNR and CDR2 as FQNEAQ (reference sequence). The CDR3 sequence is 17 residues long. Regarding this clone: The antigen remains unidentified.

Researchers ran immunoSEQ v3.0 at survey level. This table comes from immunoSEQ multiplex PCR, and its TCRdb copy is limited to in-frame clones, with some not included. The sample carries 34,000 or so clones, approximately 85% recorded once. This sample comprised unsorted PBMCs, obtained roughly 3.3 years after starting antiretroviral therapy. This clonotype was sampled from a man between 18 and 35 years old with HIV. The chain couples TRBV7-9 to TRBJ2-1; tentative D call: TRBD2 (5 bases). The chain's CDR3 is CASSLVVGASSYNEQFF. CDR3 coding DNA: TGTGCCAGCAGCTTAGTGGTGGGAGCTAGCTCCTACAATGAGCAGTTCTTC.